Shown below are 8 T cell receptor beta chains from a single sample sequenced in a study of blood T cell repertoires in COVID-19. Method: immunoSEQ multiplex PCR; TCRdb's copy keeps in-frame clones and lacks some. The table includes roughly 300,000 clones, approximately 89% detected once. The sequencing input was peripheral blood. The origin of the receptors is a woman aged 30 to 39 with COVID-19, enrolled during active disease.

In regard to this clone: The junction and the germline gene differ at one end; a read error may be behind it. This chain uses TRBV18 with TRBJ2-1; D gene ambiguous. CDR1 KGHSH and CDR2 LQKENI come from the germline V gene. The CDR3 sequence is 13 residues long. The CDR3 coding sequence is TGTGCCAGCTCACCAGACTCCAACAATGAGCAGTTCTTC. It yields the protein CASSPDSNNEQFF.

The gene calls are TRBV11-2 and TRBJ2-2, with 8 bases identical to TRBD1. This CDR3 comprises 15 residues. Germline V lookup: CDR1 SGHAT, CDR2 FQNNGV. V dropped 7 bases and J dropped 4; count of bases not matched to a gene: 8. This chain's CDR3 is CASTWQGAGTGELFF. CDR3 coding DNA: TGTGCCAGCACTTGGCAGGGGGCAGGCACCGGGGAGCTGTTTTTT.

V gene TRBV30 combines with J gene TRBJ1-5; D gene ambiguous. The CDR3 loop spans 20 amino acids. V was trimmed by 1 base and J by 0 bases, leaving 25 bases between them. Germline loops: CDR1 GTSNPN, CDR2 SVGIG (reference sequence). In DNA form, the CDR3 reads TGTGCCTGGAGTGCAGGTAGATCGTTCCCCACCTCTTATAGCAATCAGCCCCAGCATTTT. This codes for CAWSAGRSFPTSYSNQPQHF.

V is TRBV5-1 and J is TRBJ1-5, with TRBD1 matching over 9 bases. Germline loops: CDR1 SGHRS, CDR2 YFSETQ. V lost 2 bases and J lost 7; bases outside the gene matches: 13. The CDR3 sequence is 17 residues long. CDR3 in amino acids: CASSFNPPGQGSQPQHF. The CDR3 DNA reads TGCGCCAGCAGCTTCAATCCCCCGGGACAGGGCAGCCAGCCCCAGCATTTT.

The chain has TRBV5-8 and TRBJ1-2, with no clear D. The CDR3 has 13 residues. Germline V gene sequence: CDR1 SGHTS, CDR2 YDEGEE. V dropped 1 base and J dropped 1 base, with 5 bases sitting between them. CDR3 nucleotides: TGTGCCAGCAGCTTGCTGAGTAACTATGGCTACACCTTC. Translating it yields CASSLLSNYGYTF.

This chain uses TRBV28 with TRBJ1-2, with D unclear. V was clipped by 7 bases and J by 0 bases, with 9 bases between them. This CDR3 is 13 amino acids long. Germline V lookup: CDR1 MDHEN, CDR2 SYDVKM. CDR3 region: CASIASPNYGYTF. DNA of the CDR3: TGTGCCAGCATAGCCTCCCCTAACTATGGCTACACCTTC.

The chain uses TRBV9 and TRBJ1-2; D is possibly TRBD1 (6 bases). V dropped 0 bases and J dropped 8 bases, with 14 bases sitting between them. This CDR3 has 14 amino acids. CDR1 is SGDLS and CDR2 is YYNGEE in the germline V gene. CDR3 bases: TGTGCCAGCAGCGTAGCCACCGGGGGGCTCGGCTACACCTTC. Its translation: CASSVATGGLGYTF.

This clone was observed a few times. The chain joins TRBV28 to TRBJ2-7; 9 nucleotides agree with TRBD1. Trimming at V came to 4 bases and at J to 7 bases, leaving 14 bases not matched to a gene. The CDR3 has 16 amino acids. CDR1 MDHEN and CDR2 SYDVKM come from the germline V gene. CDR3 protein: CASSSTGGRVSVEQYF. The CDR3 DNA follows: TGTGCCAGCAGTTCAACAGGGGGCAGGGTATCCGTTGAGCAGTACTTC.